This T cell receptor beta chain was captured by sequencing in a study of cytomegalovirus exposure and HLA in healthy donors. Study-level background: A previous analysis identified fewer than 130 million unique TCR beta sequences derived from around 180 million T cells.

Note on this clone: Antigen specificity is unknown.

The primer mix had 60 Vbeta and 13 Jbeta primers. Some clones are missing from TCRdb's copy, which holds only in-frame ones; the method was immunoSEQ multiplex PCR. Across some 44,000 clones, the top ten clones capture 1.8% of the sample. Study findings and constraints: Upon later analysis, TCR association rates were observed to vary by HLA locus, being highest for DRB1 and lowest for HLA-C. Previously analyzed data showed that most TCR beta V segments were productive at a frequency of about 87% or about 30%. As a later analysis showed, a missense DCLRE1C variant was linked to trimming of TCR beta V- and J-genes.

With 2 bases clipped from V and 6 bases from J, the junction kept 3 bases outside the gene matches. CDR3 length: 14 residues. CDR1 and CDR2 (germline): LNHDA, SQIVND (reference sequence). Source material: PBMCs. This TCR was recovered from a woman aged 25 to 39 in good health and CMV-seronegative. This rearrangement joins TRBV19 to TRBJ2-7; 11 nucleotides align to TRBD2. This CDR3 reads CASSITSGSREQYF. The CDR3 DNA is TGTGCCAGTAGTATAACTAGCGGGAGTCGCGAGCAGTACTTC.